The rows below give T cell receptor beta chains drawn from one sample of a study of blood T cell repertoires in COVID-19. Using immunoSEQ multiplex PCR, the repertoire was profiled, and TCRdb retains in-frame clones only, with some absent. The data contain 85,000 to 95,000 clones, 75% to 90% of them singletons. The sequencing input was peripheral blood. The receptors originated from a woman aged 80 or older with acute or convalescent COVID-19. Both conserved end residues are part of each CDR3. D genes are given only for firm matches. Clone sizes are given selectively: once, few, many, or a class where the clone is expanded.

>TRBJ1-2|TRBV12-2|-|19|-
CASRLAPPPRNRDNYGYTF
TGTGCAAGTCGCTTAGCGCCACCCCCCCGCAACAGGGATAACTATGGCTACACCTTC
>TRBJ2-1|TRBV11-2|-|15|-
CASSLIRGTYNEQFF
TGTGCCAGCAGCTTAATCCGGGGAACCTACAATGAGCAGTTCTTC
>TRBJ1-6|TRBV5-4|-|15|TRBD1
CASSLGQGNNSPLHF
TGTGCCAGCAGCCTGGGACAGGGGAACAATTCACCCCTCCACTTT
>TRBJ1-2|TRBV29-1|once|14|TRBD1
CSVAFVQGRFGYTF
TGCAGCGTTGCTTTCGTACAGGGGAGGTTTGGCTACACCTTC
>TRBJ1-1|TRBV7-9|-|15|-
CASSLEGALNTEAFF
TGTGCCAGCAGCTTAGAAGGGGCCTTGAACACTGAAGCTTTCTTT
>TRBJ2-3|TRBV7-9|-|15|-
CASSAWTEGADTQYF
TGTGCCAGCAGCGCTTGGACCGAAGGGGCAGATACGCAGTATTTT
>TRBJ1-2|TRBV9|-|12|TRBD1
CASSGDSYGYTF
TGTGCCAGCAGCGGGGACAGCTATGGCTACACCTTC
>TRBJ2-1|TRBV7-6|few|18|TRBD1
CASSSTGRQGGSRNEQFF
TGTGCCAGCAGCTCAACCGGTAGACAGGGGGGGAGTAGGAATGAGCAGTTCTTC
>TRBJ1-1|TRBV12-5|-|15|TRBD1
CASGPSTGLNTEAFF
TGTGCTAGTGGCCCGTCGACAGGGTTGAACACTGAAGCTTTCTTT
>TRBJ2-6|TRBV5-1|-|14|-
CASSLEGRANVLTF
TGCGCCAGCAGCTTGGAGGGGAGGGCCAACGTCCTGACTTTC
>TRBJ2-7|TRBV9|-|14|TRBD2
CASSAGGVSGEQYF
TGTGCCAGCAGCGCGGGAGGTGTGTCGGGCGAGCAGTACTTC
>TRBJ1-4|TRBV5-1|-|12|-
CATRDSNEKLFF
TGCGCCACCAGGGACTCTAATGAAAAACTGTTTTTT
>TRBJ2-4|TRBV7-8|-|12|TRBD1
CASGQGNHIQYF
TGTGCCAGCGGACAGGGGAACCACATTCAGTACTTC
>TRBJ2-7|TRBV27|-|14|-
CASSYRQVSYEQYF
TGTGCCAGCAGTTACAGACAGGTCTCCTACGAGCAGTACTTC
>TRBJ1-1|TRBV3-1/TRBV3-2|-|14|TRBD1
CASRRQGAITEAFF
TGTGCCAGCCGACGACAGGGGGCGATAACTGAAGCTTTCTTT
>TRBJ1-1|TRBV24-1|-|14|TRBD1
CATSDLDRRIGAFF
TGTGCCACCAGTGATCTGGACAGGAGGATTGGAGCTTTCTTT
>TRBJ1-4|TRBV6-2/TRBV6-3|-|17|TRBD1
CASSTGTAEAFNEKLFF
TGTGCCAGCAGTACCGGGACAGCAGAAGCCTTCAATGAAAAACTGTTTTTT